In its sample, the clone carrying this T cell receptor beta chain is medium-sized. TRB rearrangements spanning V, D and J were amplified using mixed TRB-A/B primers. TCRdb re-derived calls from the multiplex PCR reads in MiXCR, one entry per CDR3 protein. The sample lists several thousand distinct CDR3 sequences, 33% seen once, with over 10% in the top ten. This sample is drawn from a study of T cell repertoires in aging, cancer and after chemotherapy. Peripheral blood genomic DNA, not sorted cells or RNA, was the template. Between the trimmed V and J ends, which lost 2 bases and 5 bases, there was a span of 24 bases. This CDR3 contains 17 residues. CDR1 and CDR2 (germline): SQVTM, ANQGSEA.

The receptor was derived from a human donor in good health. The donor label of this sample is uncertain. Sequenced input: blood. This chain uses TRBV29-1 with TRBJ2-5; no clear D. In DNA, the CDR3 is TGCAGCGTTGAATTCTTATGGGGTAATGGGATAAGTGAGACCCAGTACTTC. Residues: CSVEFLWGNGISETQYF.